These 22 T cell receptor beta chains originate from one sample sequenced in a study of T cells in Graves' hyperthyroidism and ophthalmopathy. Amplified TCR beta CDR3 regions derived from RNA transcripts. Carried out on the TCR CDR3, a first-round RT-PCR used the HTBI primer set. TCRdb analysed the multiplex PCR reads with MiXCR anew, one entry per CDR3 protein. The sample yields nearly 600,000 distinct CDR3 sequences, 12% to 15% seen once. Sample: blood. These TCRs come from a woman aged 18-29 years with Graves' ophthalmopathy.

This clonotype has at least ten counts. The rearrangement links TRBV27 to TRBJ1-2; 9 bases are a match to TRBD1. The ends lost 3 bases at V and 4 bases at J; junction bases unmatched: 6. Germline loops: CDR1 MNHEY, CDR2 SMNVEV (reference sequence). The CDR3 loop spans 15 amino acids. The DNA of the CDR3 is TGTGCCAGCAGTTTCGGGGACAGGGTCGGCTATGGCTACACCTTC. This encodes CASSFGDRVGYGYTF.

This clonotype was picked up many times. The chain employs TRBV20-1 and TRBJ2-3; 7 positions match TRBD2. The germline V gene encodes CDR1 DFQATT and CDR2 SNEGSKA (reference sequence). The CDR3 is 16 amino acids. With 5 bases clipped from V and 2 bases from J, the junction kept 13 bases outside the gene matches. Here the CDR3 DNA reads TGCAGTGCTCCGGGGGGTGGGGGAACAGTCACAGATACGCAGTATTTT. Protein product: CSAPGGGGTVTDTQYF.

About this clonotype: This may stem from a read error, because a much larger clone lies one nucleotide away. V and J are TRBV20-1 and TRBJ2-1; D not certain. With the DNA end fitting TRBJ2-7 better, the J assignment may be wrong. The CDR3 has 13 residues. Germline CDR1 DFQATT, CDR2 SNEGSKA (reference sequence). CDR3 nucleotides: TGCAGTGCTAGAATTGCTCTTTTAAATGAGCAGTACTTC. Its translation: CSARIALLNEQYF.

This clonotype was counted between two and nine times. The DNA of the CDR3 is TGTGCCAGCAGCCAACCGACAGGTCCGGAGTTTAATGAAAAACTGTTTTTT. It specifies CASSQPTGPEFNEKLFF. The V call is TRBV14, the J call TRBJ1-4, with a tentative D call TRBD1 (6 bases). There are 17 residues in the CDR3. Germline V gene sequence: CDR1 SGHDN, CDR2 FVKESK. Trimming pared 2 bases from V and 4 bases from J, leaving 17 bases between.

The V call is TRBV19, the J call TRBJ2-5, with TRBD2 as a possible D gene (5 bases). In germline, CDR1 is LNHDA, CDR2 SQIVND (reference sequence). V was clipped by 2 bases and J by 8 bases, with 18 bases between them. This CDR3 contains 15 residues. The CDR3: CASSIRESQWETQYF. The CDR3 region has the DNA TGTGCCAGTAGTATAAGGGAGTCCCAATGGGAAACCCAGTACTTC.

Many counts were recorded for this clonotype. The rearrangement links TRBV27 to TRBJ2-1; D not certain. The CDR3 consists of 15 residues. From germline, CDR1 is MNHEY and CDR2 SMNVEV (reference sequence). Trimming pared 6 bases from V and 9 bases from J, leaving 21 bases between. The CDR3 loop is CASSSVVVVTAEQFF. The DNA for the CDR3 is TGTGCCAGCAGCTCCGTAGTCGTGGTCACGGCTGAGCAGTTCTTC.

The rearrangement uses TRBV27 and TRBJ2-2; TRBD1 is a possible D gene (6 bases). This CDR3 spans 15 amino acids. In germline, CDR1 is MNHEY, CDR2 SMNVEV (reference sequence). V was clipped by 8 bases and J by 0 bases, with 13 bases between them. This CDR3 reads CASPTRDTNTGELFF. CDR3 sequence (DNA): TGTGCCAGCCCAACCCGGGACACGAACACCGGGGAGCTGTTTTTT.

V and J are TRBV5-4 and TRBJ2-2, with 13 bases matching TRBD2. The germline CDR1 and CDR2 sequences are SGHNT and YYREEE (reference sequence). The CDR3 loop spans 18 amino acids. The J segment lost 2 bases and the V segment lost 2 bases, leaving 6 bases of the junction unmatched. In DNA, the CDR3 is TGTGCCAGCAGCTTTCCGGGACTAGCGGGACCAAACACCGGGGAGCTGTTTTTT. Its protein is CASSFPGLAGPNTGELFF.

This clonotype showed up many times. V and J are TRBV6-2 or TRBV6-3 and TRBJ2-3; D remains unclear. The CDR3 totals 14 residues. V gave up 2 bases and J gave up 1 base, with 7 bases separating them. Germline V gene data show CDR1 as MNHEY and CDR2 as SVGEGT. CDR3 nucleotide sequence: TGTGCCAGCAGTTACCCCCTCCGCACAGATACGCAGTATTTT. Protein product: CASSYPLRTDTQYF.

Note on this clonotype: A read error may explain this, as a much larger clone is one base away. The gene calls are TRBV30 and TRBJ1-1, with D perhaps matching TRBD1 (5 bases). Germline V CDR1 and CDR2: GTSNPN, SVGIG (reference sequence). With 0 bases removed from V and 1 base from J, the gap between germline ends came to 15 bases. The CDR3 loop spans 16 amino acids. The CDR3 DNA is TGTGCCTGGAGTGTATCTGGGGGAGGCGGGAACACTGAAGCTTTCTTT. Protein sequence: CAWSVSGGGGNTEAFF.

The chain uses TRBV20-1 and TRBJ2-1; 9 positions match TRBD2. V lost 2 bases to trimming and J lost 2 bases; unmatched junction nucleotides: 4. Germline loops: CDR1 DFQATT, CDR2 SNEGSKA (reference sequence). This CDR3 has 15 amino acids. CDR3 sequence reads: CSARSSGITYNEQFF. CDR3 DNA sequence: TGCAGTGCTAGATCTAGCGGGATAACCTACAATGAGCAGTTCTTC.

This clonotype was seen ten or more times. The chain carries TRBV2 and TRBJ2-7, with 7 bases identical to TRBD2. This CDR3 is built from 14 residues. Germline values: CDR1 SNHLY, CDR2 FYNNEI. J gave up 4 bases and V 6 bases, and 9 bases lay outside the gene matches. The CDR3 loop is CASSGLVVGYEQYF. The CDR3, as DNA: TGTGCCAGCAGCGGACTAGTAGTGGGTTACGAGCAGTACTTC.

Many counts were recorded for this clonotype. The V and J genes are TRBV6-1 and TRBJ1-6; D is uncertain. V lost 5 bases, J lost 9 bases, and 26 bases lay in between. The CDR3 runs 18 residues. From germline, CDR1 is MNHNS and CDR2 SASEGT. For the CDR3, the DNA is TGTGCCAGCAGTTACGCTTTACTGGACGGGCTCAGTGGTTCACCCCTCCACTTT. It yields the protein CASSYALLDGLSGSPLHF.

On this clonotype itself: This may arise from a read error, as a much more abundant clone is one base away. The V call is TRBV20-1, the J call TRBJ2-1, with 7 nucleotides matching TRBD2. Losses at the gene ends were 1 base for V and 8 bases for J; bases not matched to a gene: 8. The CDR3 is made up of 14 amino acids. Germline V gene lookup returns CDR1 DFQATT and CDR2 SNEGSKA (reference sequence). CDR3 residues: CSARGRRESYEQFF. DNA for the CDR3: TGCAGTGCTAGAGGTCGGCGGGAGTCTTATGAGCAGTTCTTC.

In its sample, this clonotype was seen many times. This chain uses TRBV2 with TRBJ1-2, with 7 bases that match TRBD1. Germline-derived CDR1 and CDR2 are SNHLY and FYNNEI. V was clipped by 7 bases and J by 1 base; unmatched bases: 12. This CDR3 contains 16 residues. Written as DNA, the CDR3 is TGTGCCAGCACCGAAACGACAGGGCCCTTTAACTATGGCTACACCTTC. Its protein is CASTETTGPFNYGYTF.

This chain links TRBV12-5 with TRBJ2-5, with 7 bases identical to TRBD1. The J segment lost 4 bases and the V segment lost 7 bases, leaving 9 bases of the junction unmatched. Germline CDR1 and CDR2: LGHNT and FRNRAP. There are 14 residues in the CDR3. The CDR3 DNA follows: TGTGCTAGTGCTCCGAGAGGGGGCGCAGAGACCCAGTACTTC. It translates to CASAPRGGAETQYF.

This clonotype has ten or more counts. CDR3 bases: TGTGCCAGCAGCTTAGATTACGGGGAAGAGACCCAGTACTTC. Its protein product is CASSLDYGEETQYF. This chain links TRBV7-2 with TRBJ2-5; possible D gene TRBD2, 5 bases. In germline, CDR1 is SGHTA, CDR2 FQGNSA. CDR3 length: 14 residues. Between the trimmed V and J ends, which lost 1 base and 3 bases, there was a span of 9 bases.

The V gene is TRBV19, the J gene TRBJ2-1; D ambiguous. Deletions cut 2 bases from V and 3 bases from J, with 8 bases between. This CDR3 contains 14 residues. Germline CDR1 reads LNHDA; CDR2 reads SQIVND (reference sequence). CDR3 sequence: CASSIIGLYNEQFF. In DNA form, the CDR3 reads TGTGCCAGTAGTATAATCGGTCTCTACAATGAGCAGTTCTTC.

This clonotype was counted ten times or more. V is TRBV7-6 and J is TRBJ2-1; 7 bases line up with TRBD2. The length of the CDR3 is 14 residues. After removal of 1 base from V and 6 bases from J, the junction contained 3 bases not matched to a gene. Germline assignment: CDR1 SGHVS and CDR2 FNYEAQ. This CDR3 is CASSLVGGANEQFF. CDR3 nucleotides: TGTGCCAGCAGCTTAGTGGGAGGGGCCAATGAGCAGTTCTTC.

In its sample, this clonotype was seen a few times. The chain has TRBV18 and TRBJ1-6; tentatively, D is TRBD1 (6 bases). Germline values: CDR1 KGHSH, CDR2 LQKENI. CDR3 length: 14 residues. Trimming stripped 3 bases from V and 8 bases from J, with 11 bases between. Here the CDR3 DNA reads TGTGCCAGCTCACCCTCAGGGGCGGATTCACCCCTCCACTTT. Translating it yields CASSPSGADSPLHF.

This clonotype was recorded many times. CDR3 in amino acids: CASSLRPFRVDNSPLHF. The CDR3 DNA follows: TGTGCCAGCAGTTTACGCCCTTTCAGGGTTGACAATTCACCCCTCCACTTT. The chain carries TRBV6-1 and TRBJ1-6; TRBD1 might be the D (5 bases). Germline V CDR1 and CDR2: MNHNS, SASEGT. The CDR3 is 17 residues long. Trimming took off 5 bases at V and 7 bases at J, with 21 bases between the two ends.

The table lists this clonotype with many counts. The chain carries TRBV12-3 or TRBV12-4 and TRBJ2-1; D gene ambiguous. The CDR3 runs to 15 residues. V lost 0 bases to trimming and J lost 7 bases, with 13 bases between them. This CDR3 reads CASSLASQEWNEQFF. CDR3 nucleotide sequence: TGTGCCAGCAGTTTAGCTAGCCAAGAGTGGAATGAGCAGTTCTTC.